The rows below give T cell receptor beta chains drawn from one sample of a study of T cell responses to AZD1222 COVID-19 vaccine. Generated by immunoSEQ multiplex PCR, the TCRdb table keeps only in-frame clones and is missing some. The data show about 170,000 clones, just under 90% seen once. Sequencing was performed on peripheral blood, taken 28 days after the second dose of the MenACWY control vaccine. The receptors were sampled from an adult who received the MenACWY meningococcal vaccine as a control. Both conserved end residues are part of each CDR3. A D gene is named only where the DNA matches it firmly. The size entry is marked missing in some rows and otherwise reads once, few, many or a size class.

d_call,clone_size,j_call,v_call,cdr3_nt,cdr3_aa
TRBD2,once,TRBJ2-3,TRBV13,TGTGCCACCTCTAAACAAGGACTAGCAGATACGCAGTATTTT,CATSKQGLADTQYF
.,.,TRBJ2-5,TRBV3-1/TRBV3-2,TGTGCCAGCAGCCAAGACCTCCAAAGCGGGACCCAGTACTTC,CASSQDLQSGTQYF
TRBD2,.,TRBJ2-3,TRBV11-2,TGTGCCAGCAGCGCCACTAGCGGTCTACAGTATACGCAGTATTTT,CASSATSGLQYTQYF
TRBD1,.,TRBJ2-4,TRBV18,TGTGCCAGCTCACCGGCGACAGGGCTTGACATTCAGTACTTC,CASSPATGLDIQYF
.,.,TRBJ1-3,TRBV19,TGTGCCAGTAGTCGGGGTCTTGGAAACACCATATATTTT,CASSRGLGNTIYF
.,.,TRBJ1-1,TRBV9,TGTGCCAGCAGCGTAGATTTCAGAAACACTGAAGCTTTCTTT,CASSVDFRNTEAFF
.,.,TRBJ1-2,TRBV19,TGTGCCAGTAGTATCGCCGGACGTGGTGGCTACACCTTC,CASSIAGRGGYTF
.,.,TRBJ2-6,TRBV7-6,TGTGCCAGCAGCTTAGGACAGGCTGGGGCCAACGTCCTGACTTTC,CASSLGQAGANVLTF
.,.,TRBJ1-1,TRBV7-3,TGTGCCAGCAGCTTAACGGGGGGAAGCCACACTGAAGCTTTCTTT,CASSLTGGSHTEAFF
.,.,TRBJ1-5,TRBV18,TGTGCCAGCTCACCGGGAAGGAGCAATCAGCCCCAGCATTTT,CASSPGRSNQPQHF
TRBD2,.,TRBJ2-7,TRBV27,TGTGCCAGCGGCCTCCCTGGCGGGAGCTCCTACGAGCAGTACTTC,CASGLPGGSSYEQYF
.,.,TRBJ2-2,TRBV12-3/TRBV12-4,TGTGCCAGCAGCAGACAGACCACCGGGGAGCTGTTTTTT,CASSRQTTGELFF
TRBD2,once,TRBJ2-1,TRBV18,TGTGCCAGCTCACCACGGACTAGCGGGAATGAGCAGTTCTTC,CASSPRTSGNEQFF
.,.,TRBJ1-1,TRBV27,TGTGCCAGCAGTAAAGACAGTGGCACTGAAGCTTTCTTT,CASSKDSGTEAFF
.,.,TRBJ2-7,TRBV13,TGTGCCAGCAGCTTAGGCCTTCGGAGCTCCTACGAGCAGTACTTC,CASSLGLRSSYEQYF
.,.,TRBJ2-7,TRBV7-2,TGTGCCAGCAGCTTTAGGACAGAGACCTACGAGCAGTACTTC,CASSFRTETYEQYF
TRBD1,.,TRBJ1-1,TRBV28,TGTGCCAGCAGTTCCCCCTCCACAGGGGGCAGGACTGAAGCTTTCTTT,CASSSPSTGGRTEAFF
.,.,TRBJ1-6,TRBV5-1,TGCGCCAGCCGTACTACACGGAACTATAATTCACCCCTCCACTTT,CASRTTRNYNSPLHF
.,.,TRBJ1-2,TRBV5-4,TGTGCCAGCAGCTATACAACCGGACAGTTTCGTGTGGACACCTTC,CASSYTTGQFRVDTF
TRBD1,few,TRBJ2-3,TRBV5-1,TGCGCCAGCAGTGAAACGGACAGGCCAGTCCCAGATACGCAGTATTTT,CASSETDRPVPDTQYF
.,.,TRBJ1-1,TRBV7-2,TGTGCCAGCAGCTTAACCACAGGGATGAGCACTGAAGCTTTCTTT,CASSLTTGMSTEAFF
.,.,TRBJ1-1,TRBV6-5,TGTGCCAGCGGAGTCTCGGGGACTGAAGCTTTCTTT,CASGVSGTEAFF
.,.,TRBJ1-5,TRBV7-9,TGTGCCAGCAGCTTAGCGGGGGGGACAAGCAATCAGCCCCAGCATTTT,CASSLAGGTSNQPQHF
TRBD1,.,TRBJ1-1,TRBV6-5,TGTGCCAGCATCCCCCCGGGGACAGGTGGGACTGAAGCTTTCTTT,CASIPPGTGGTEAFF
.,.,TRBJ1-3,TRBV5-6,TGTGCCAGCAGCCTGAGCGGCGCGAGAGCCATATATTTT,CASSLSGARAIYF
.,.,TRBJ2-2,TRBV24-1,TGTGCCACCAGGGGGATAGGGGAAACCGGGGAGCTGTTTTTT,CATRGIGETGELFF
.,.,TRBJ2-7,TRBV30,TGTGCCTGGAGTGTAGGTGGACGGAGATACGAGCAGTACTTC,CAWSVGGRRYEQYF
.,.,TRBJ1-6,TRBV11-2,TGTGCCAGCAGCCCGCCTCGGGGGGTTGGTTCACCCCTCCACTTT,CASSPPRGVGSPLHF
.,.,TRBJ1-1,TRBV7-9,TGTGCCAGCAGCTTAGATGGGGCAGGCACTGAAGCTTTCTTT,CASSLDGAGTEAFF
.,.,TRBJ1-1,TRBV6-5,TGTGCCAGCAGTTGGGGGGGATTAAAGAACACTGAAGCTTTCTTT,CASSWGGLKNTEAFF
.,once,TRBJ2-1,TRBV5-1,TGCGCCAGCAGGATGATTAGGGGGCAGTTCTTC,CASRMIRGQFF
.,.,TRBJ2-7,TRBV25-1,TGTGCCAGCAGTAGCCAGTACGAGCAGTACTTC,CASSSQYEQYF
TRBD2,.,TRBJ2-5,TRBV29-1,TGCGGCGGGGGGCAAGAGACCCAGTACTTC,CGGGQETQYF
.,.,TRBJ1-5,TRBV15,TGTGCCACCAGCAGAGATAGGGATCAGCCCCAGCATTTT,CATSRDRDQPQHF
TRBD1,.,TRBJ2-5,TRBV27,TGTGCCAGCAGCTCTTACCGACAGGGGTTGGGGGAGACCCAGTACTTC,CASSSYRQGLGETQYF
.,.,TRBJ1-5,TRBV16,TGTGCCAGCAGCCAAGGGTGGCAGGATGAAGGTCAGCCCCAGCATTTT,CASSQGWQDEGQPQHF
.,.,TRBJ1-1,TRBV6-5,TGTGCCAGCGGACGGAACACTGAAGCTTTCTTT,CASGRNTEAFF
TRBD2,.,TRBJ2-1,TRBV4-2,TGTGCCAGCAGTTCCCTGCCCGGGACTAGCGGGAGGTTTGAGCAGTTCTTC,CASSSLPGTSGRFEQFF
TRBD1,.,TRBJ1-1,TRBV10-3,TGTGCCATCAGTCAGGACAGGGGGACTGAAGCTTTCTTT,CAISQDRGTEAFF
.,.,TRBJ2-7,TRBV24-1,TGTGCCACCGCCGGAGGCACCATCTACGAGCAGTACTTC,CATAGGTIYEQYF
TRBD1,.,TRBJ2-7,TRBV10-3,TGTGCCGGCGCCGGGACAGGGGACTACGAGCAGTACTTC,CAGAGTGDYEQYF
TRBD1,once,TRBJ1-4,TRBV18,TGTGCCAGCTCACTCACACAGGGGACTAATGAAAAACTGTTTTTT,CASSLTQGTNEKLFF
.,.,TRBJ1-2,TRBV29-1,TGCAGCGTCCGCCTTTTGAGGGACCCATATGGCTACACCTTC,CSVRLLRDPYGYTF
TRBD1,.,TRBJ2-7,TRBV30,TGTGCCTGGAGTGTATTTCCGACAGGGGGCAACTACGAGCAGTACTTC,CAWSVFPTGGNYEQYF
.,.,TRBJ2-6,TRBV5-4,TGTGCCAGCAGCTTAGGTCTCTCTGGGGCCAACGTCCTGACTTTC,CASSLGLSGANVLTF
TRBD1,.,TRBJ1-2,TRBV19,TGTGCCAGTACCCCGGACAGGGGGCCTGGCTACACCTTC,CASTPDRGPGYTF
.,.,TRBJ2-3,TRBV18,TGTGCCAGCTCCCAGTCAGAGGGGCAGGATACGCAGTATTTT,CASSQSEGQDTQYF
.,.,TRBJ2-7,TRBV13,TGTGCCAGCAGCTTAGAGGGGGTGGGTGGCGAGCAGTACTTC,CASSLEGVGGEQYF
.,.,TRBJ2-3,TRBV10-1,TGCGCCAGCAGTGAGGACTACCCTGGAGATACGCAGTATTTT,CASSEDYPGDTQYF
TRBD1,.,TRBJ1-4,TRBV7-2,TGTGCCAGCAGCATACCGACAGGGCCGGGTGAAAAACTGTTTTTT,CASSIPTGPGEKLFF